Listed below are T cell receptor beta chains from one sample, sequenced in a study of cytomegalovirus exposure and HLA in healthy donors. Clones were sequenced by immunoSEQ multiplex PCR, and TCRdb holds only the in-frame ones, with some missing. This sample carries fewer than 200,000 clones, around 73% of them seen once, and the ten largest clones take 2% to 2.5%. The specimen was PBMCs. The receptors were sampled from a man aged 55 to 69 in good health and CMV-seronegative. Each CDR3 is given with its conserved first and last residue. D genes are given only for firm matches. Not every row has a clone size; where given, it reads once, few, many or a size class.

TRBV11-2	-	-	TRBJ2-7	CASSLYQADTYEQYF	TGTGCCAGCAGCTTATATCAGGCAGATACCTACGAGCAGTACTTC
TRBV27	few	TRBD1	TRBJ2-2	CASSLRTGMGTGELFF	TGTGCCAGCAGTTTACGGACAGGGATGGGCACCGGGGAGCTGTTTTTT
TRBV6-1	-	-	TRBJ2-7	CASRSPGLYEQYF	TGTGCCAGCAGATCACCCGGACTTTACGAGCAGTACTTC
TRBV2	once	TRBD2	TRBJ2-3	CASSRTSGRADTQYF	TGTGCCAGCAGCCGGACTAGCGGGAGGGCAGATACGCAGTATTTT
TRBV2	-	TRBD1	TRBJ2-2	CASSGAGGSLTGELFF	TGTGCCAGCAGTGGGGCAGGGGGCAGTCTCACCGGGGAGCTGTTTTTT
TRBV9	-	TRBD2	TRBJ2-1	CASSVASGLYNEQFF	TGTGCCAGCAGCGTAGCTAGCGGGCTCTACAATGAGCAGTTCTTC
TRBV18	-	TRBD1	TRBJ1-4	CASSLGQGNEKLFF	TGTGCCAGCTCACTCGGACAGGGCAATGAAAAACTGTTTTTT
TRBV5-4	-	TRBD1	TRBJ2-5	CASGTGTETQYF	TGTGCCAGCGGGACAGGGACGGAGACCCAGTACTTC
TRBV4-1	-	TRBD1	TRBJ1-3	CASSQGINLRTGKAGNTIYF	TGCGCCAGCAGCCAAGGGATTAACCTACGGACAGGAAAGGCTGGAAACACCATATATTTT
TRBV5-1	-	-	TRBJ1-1	CASSSPGRVGNTEAFF	TGCGCCAGCAGCTCCCCTGGGAGGGTAGGGAACACTGAAGCTTTCTTT
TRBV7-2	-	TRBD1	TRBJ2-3	CASSFRQGADTQYF	TGTGCCAGCAGCTTTCGACAGGGCGCAGATACGCAGTATTTT
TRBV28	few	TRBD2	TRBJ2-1	CASSLGGLANEQFF	TGTGCCAGCAGTTTAGGGGGACTAGCCAATGAGCAGTTCTTC
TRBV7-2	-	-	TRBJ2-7	CASSLAGAGLYEQYF	TGTGCCAGCAGCTTGGCTGGGGCGGGGCTCTACGAGCAGTACTTC
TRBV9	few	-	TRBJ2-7	CASSVDTGVRNEQYF	TGTGCCAGCAGCGTAGATACGGGAGTTCGGAACGAGCAGTACTTC
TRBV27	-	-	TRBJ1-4	CASSLSKTATNEKLFF	TGTGCCAGCAGTTTATCGAAGACAGCAACTAATGAAAAACTGTTTTTT
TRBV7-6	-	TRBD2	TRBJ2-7	CASSPTSATHEQYF	TGTGCCAGCAGCCCGACTAGCGCCACCCACGAGCAGTACTTC
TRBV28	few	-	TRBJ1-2	CASSPPVRNYGYTF	TGTGCCAGCAGTCCTCCAGTCAGGAACTATGGCTACACCTTC
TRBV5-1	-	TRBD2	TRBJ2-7	CASSSAGTSGGYSAEQYF	TGCGCCAGCAGCTCCGCCGGGACTAGCGGGGGATACTCAGCCGAGCAGTACTTC
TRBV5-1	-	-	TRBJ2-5	CASSLTGSQETQYF	TGCGCCAGCAGCCTGACCGGGTCCCAAGAGACCCAGTACTTC
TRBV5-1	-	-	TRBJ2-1	CASGLASPTNEQFF	TGCGCCAGTGGCTTGGCTAGCCCCACCAATGAGCAGTTCTTC
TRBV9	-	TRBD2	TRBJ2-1	CASSVAGGNPEQFF	TGTGCCAGCAGCGTAGCGGGAGGGAACCCTGAGCAGTTCTTC
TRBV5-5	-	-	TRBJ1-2	CASSLDQGWGYTF	TGTGCCAGCAGCTTGGATCAGGGCTGGGGCTACACCTTC
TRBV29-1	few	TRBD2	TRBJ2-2	CSVDRSSGGAGELFF	TGCAGCGTTGACAGGTCTAGCGGGGGGGCTGGGGAGCTGTTTTTT
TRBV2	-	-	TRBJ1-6	CASSEGTNNSPLHF	TGTGCCAGCAGTGAGGGGACAAATAATTCACCCCTCCACTTT
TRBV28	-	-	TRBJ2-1	CASSPTLDRYNEQFF	TGTGCCAGCAGTCCCACTTTGGACAGATACAATGAGCAGTTCTTC
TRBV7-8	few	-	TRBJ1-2	CASSSSRNYGYTF	TGTGCCAGCAGCTCCAGCAGGAACTATGGCTACACCTTC
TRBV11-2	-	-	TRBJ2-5	CASSLEGGAPGRETQYF	TGTGCCAGCAGCTTGGAGGGGGGGGCGCCTGGAAGGGAGACCCAGTACTTC
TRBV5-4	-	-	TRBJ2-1	CASSLDRTYNEQFF	TGTGCCAGCAGCTTGGACAGGACCTACAATGAGCAGTTCTTC
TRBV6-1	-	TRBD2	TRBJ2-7	CATTGGLYEQYF	TGTGCCACCACGGGGGGGCTCTACGAGCAGTACTTC
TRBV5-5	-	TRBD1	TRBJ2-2	CASSIDRGSTRELFF	TGTGCCAGCAGCATAGACAGGGGCTCCACCCGGGAGCTGTTTTTT
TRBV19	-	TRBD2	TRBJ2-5	CASSIGTSGGAGETQYF	TGTGCCAGTAGTATTGGGACTAGCGGGGGGGCAGGAGAGACCCAGTACTTC
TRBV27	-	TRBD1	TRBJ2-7	CASTRTGVGHEQYF	TGTGCCAGCACGCGGACAGGGGTCGGGCACGAGCAGTACTTC
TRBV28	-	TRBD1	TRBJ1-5	CASSPSGQRLNQPQHF	TGTGCCAGCAGTCCCTCGGGACAGAGATTAAATCAGCCCCAGCATTTT
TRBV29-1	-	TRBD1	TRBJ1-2	CSVLLQGDYGYTF	TGCAGCGTCCTTTTACAGGGGGACTATGGCTACACCTTC
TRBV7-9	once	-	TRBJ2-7	CASSFGTRYEQYF	TGTGCCAGCAGCTTCGGTACTCGCTACGAGCAGTACTTC
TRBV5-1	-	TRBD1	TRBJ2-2	CASSLRQGSNTGELFF	TGCGCCAGCAGCCTGAGACAGGGGTCGAACACCGGGGAGCTGTTTTTT
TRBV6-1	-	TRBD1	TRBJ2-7	CASSRQGALYEQYF	TGTGCCAGCAGCCGACAGGGGGCATTGTACGAGCAGTACTTC
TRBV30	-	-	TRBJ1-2	CAWSSLQVYGYTF	TGTGCCTGGAGCTCCCTACAGGTCTATGGCTACACCTTC
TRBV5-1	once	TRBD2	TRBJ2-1	CASSRRLAGGPTYNEQFF	TGCGCCAGCAGCAGGAGACTAGCGGGGGGACCCACCTACAATGAGCAGTTCTTC
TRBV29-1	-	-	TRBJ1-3	CSVRTGNTIYF	TGCAGCGTAAGGACAGGAAACACCATATATTTT
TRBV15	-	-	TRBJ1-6	CATSRDGGGSPLHF	TGTGCCACCAGCAGAGATGGCGGGGGATCACCCCTCCACTTT
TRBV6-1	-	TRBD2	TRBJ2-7	CASGLAGVGEQYF	TGTGCCAGTGGTCTAGCGGGGGTAGGAGAGCAGTACTTC
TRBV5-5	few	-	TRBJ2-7	CASSSGAPLSSYEQYF	TGTGCCAGCAGCTCTGGAGCCCCCCTAAGCTCCTACGAGCAGTACTTC
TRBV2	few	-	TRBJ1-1	CASSEYRDSTEAFF	TGTGCCAGCAGTGAATACAGGGATTCCACTGAAGCTTTCTTT
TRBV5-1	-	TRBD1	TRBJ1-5	CASSSTGGSNQPQHF	TGCGCCAGCAGCTCGACAGGGGGGAGCAATCAGCCCCAGCATTTT
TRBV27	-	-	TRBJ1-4	CASSLSRGANEKLFF	TGTGCCAGCAGTTTATCGCGGGGGGCTAATGAAAAACTGTTTTTT
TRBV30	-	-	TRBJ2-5	CAWSMGRRQETQYF	TGTGCCTGGAGTATGGGCAGACGGCAAGAGACCCAGTACTTC
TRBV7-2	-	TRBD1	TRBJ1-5	CASSLRTPGTGLNQPQHF	TGTGCCAGCAGCTTAAGAACTCCCGGGACAGGCCTCAATCAGCCCCAGCATTTT
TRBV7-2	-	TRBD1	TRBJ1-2	CASSSQGEGGYTF	TGTGCCAGCAGCTCACAGGGGGAGGGGGGCTACACCTTC
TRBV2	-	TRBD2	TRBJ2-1	CASSGTSGGFSYNEQFF	TGTGCCAGCAGTGGGACTAGCGGGGGGTTTTCCTACAATGAGCAGTTCTTC
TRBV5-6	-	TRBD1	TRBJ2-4	CASSLEGQGAYIQYF	TGTGCCAGCAGCTTGGAGGGACAGGGGGCCTACATTCAGTACTTC
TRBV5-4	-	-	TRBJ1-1	CASSPGHRMNTEAFF	TGTGCCAGCAGTCCGGGACACCGTATGAACACTGAAGCTTTCTTT
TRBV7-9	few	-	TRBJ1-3	CASSLIEGTIYF	TGTGCCAGCAGCTTAATCGAGGGCACCATATATTTT
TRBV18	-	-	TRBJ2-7	CASSPPQAYEQYF	TGTGCCAGCTCACCACCGCAGGCCTACGAGCAGTACTTC
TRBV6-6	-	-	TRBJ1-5	CASSQQGVSPQHF	TGTGCCAGCAGTCAACAGGGTGTCAGCCCCCAGCATTTT
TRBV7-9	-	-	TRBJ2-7	CASSLLGRTGGEQYF	TGTGCCAGCAGCTTATTGGGGCGGACCGGGGGTGAGCAGTACTTC
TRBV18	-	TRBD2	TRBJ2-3	CASSPESGGTAPDTQYF	TGTGCCAGCTCACCAGAAAGCGGGGGGACTGCCCCAGATACGCAGTATTTT